Below are 24 T cell receptor beta chains sequenced from a single sample in a study of beta chain features in type 1 diabetes. Antigens of these TCRs are unknown. Sequenced material consisted of expressed TCRB transcripts (all of the isolated RNA was reverse transcribed). Measured with immunoSEQ multiplex PCR; TCRdb has only the in-frame clones, and not every one. Of about 650,000 clones listed, over 10% are singletons. The study's findings and limits: Shorter TCRB CDR3s, moderately but significantly so, marked every one of the four CD4+ subsets in Type 1 diabetes patients.

Input material: naive CD4+ T cells from blood. These receptors were taken from a man younger than 40 with type 1 diabetes.

This clone was observed a few times. The V gene is TRBV4-2, the J gene TRBJ1-5; TRBD1 aligns across 7 bases. The germline gives CDR1 LGHNA, CDR2 YNFKEQ. The CDR3 loop spans 17 amino acids. The V segment lost 4 bases and the J segment 2 bases; nucleotides outside the gene matches: 11. CDR3 in amino acids: CASSPTRQGGGNQPQHF. CDR3 DNA sequence: TGTGCCAGCAGCCCCACTAGACAGGGAGGTGGCAATCAGCCCCAGCATTTT.

This chain connects TRBV5-4 to TRBJ1-3; D not certain. The V gene lost 0 bases and the J gene lost 2 bases, with 6 bases spanning the gap. The CDR3 totals 14 residues. Germline-derived CDR1 and CDR2 are SGHNT and YYREEE (reference sequence). The CDR3 DNA reads as TGTGCCAGCAGCTTGGATCTCGCTGGAAACACCATATATTTT. Translating gives CASSLDLAGNTIYF.

This chain connects TRBV7-9 to TRBJ2-3; a weak D match, TRBD2 (5 bases). The CDR3 sequence is 14 residues long. V was clipped by 5 bases and J by 1 base, with 10 bases between them. Per the germline V gene, CDR1 is SEHNR and CDR2 is FQNEAQ (reference sequence). The CDR3: CASSVLERTDTQYF. The CDR3 bases are TGTGCCAGCAGCGTACTAGAGCGCACAGATACGCAGTATTTT. Based on the CDR3 plus reference TRBV7-9 and TRBJ2-3, the full variable domain is DTGVSQNPRHKITKRGQNVTFRCDPISEHNRLYWYRQTLGQGPEFLTYFQNEAQLEKSRLLSDRFSAERPKGSFSTLEIQRTEQGDSAMYLCASSVLERTDTQYFGPGTRLTVL.

This clone was picked up a small number of times. This chain connects TRBV7-9 to TRBJ1-5; D might be TRBD1 (5 bases). The CDR3 has 17 amino acids. Germline assignment: CDR1 SEHNR and CDR2 FQNEAQ (reference sequence). Trimming pared 2 bases from V and 1 base from J, leaving 15 bases between. CDR3 DNA: TGTGCCAGCAGCTTATCTGGGGACTCGGGGAGCAATCAGCCCCAGCATTTT. This encodes CASSLSGDSGSNQPQHF. Supplemented by reference TRBV7-9 and TRBJ1-5, the full variable domain reads DTGVSQNPRHKITKRGQNVTFRCDPISEHNRLYWYRQTLGQGPEFLTYFQNEAQLEKSRLLSDRFSAERPKGSFSTLEIQRTEQGDSAMYLCASSLSGDSGSNQPQHFGDGTRLSIL.

Only a few counts were recorded for this clone. This chain links TRBV4-2 with TRBJ2-1; a weak D match, TRBD1 (5 bases). V was pared by 0 bases and J by 7 bases, with 13 bases between. Per the germline V gene, CDR1 is LGHNA and CDR2 is YNFKEQ. This CDR3 region has 15 residues. The CDR3 sequence: CASSQEPRVGNEQFF. In nucleotides, the CDR3 is TGTGCCAGCAGCCAAGAACCCAGGGTAGGGAATGAGCAGTTCTTC.

J is TRBJ1-2 and V is TRBV4-3, with D perhaps matching TRBD1 (5 bases). V lost 3 bases and J 12 bases, leaving 11 bases between the germline ends. There are 11 residues in the CDR3. Germline V gene lookup returns CDR1 LGHNA and CDR2 YSLEER. CDR3 coding DNA: TGCGCCAGCAGCCAGGGAAGGGGTCACACCTTC. Translation: CASSQGRGHTF.

As DNA, the CDR3 is TGTGCCAGCAGCCATGGCAGCGGCTCCTCTGGGGCCAACGTCCTGACTTTC. Amino acid sequence: CASSHGSGSSGANVLTF. The V call is TRBV4-2, the J call TRBJ2-6; tentative D call: TRBD2 (5 bases). The V end lost 3 bases, the J end lost 0 bases, and 12 bases lay between the germline ends. CDR1 and CDR2 from the germline V gene are LGHNA and YNFKEQ. The CDR3 extends over 17 amino acids.

This clone occurred a few times. The J gene is TRBJ2-7, the V gene TRBV5-1; 7 positions match TRBD1. Germline assignment: CDR1 SGHRS and CDR2 YFSETQ. The CDR3 is made up of 15 amino acids. J was trimmed by 2 bases and V by 1 base; bases with no gene match: 6. Here the CDR3 reads CASSLYRDRAYEQYF. CDR3 nucleotide sequence: TGCGCCAGCAGCTTGTACCGGGACAGAGCCTACGAGCAGTACTTC. The full variable domain, rest sourced from reference TRBV5-1 and TRBJ2-7, is KAGVTQTPRYLIKTRGQQVTLSCSPISGHRSVSWYQQTPGQGLQFLFEYFSETQRNKGNFPGRFSGRQFSNSRSEMNVSTLELGDSALYLCASSLYRDRAYEQYFGPGTRLTVT.

The V call is TRBV30, the J call TRBJ2-5, with no clear D. Trimming pared 3 bases from V and 2 bases from J, leaving 7 bases between. This CDR3 has 12 residues. Germline assignment: CDR1 GTSNPN and CDR2 SVGIG (reference sequence). CDR3 sequence: CAWSRGQETQYF. In DNA, the CDR3 is TGTGCCTGGAGCCGTGGGCAAGAGACCCAGTACTTC.

The chain uses TRBV7-2 and TRBJ1-6; no definite D call. Germline CDR1 is SGHTA and CDR2 is FQGNSA. The CDR3 has 15 residues. Trimming removed 4 bases at V and 3 bases at J, with 10 bases between. CDR3 loop: CASSSIEVYNSPLHF. CDR3 bases: TGTGCCAGCAGCTCCATTGAGGTCTATAATTCACCCCTCCACTTT.

The table lists this clone with a few counts. The gene calls are TRBV25-1 and TRBJ2-1; 14 nucleotides line up with TRBD2. Germline assignment: CDR1 MGHDK and CDR2 SYGVNS. The trim removed 6 bases at V and 0 bases at J, leaving 7 bases unmatched. The CDR3 length is 18 residues. The CDR3, as DNA: TGTGCCAGCAGCGCCGGGACTAGCGGGAGAATCTCCTACAATGAGCAGTTCTTC. Its translation: CASSAGTSGRISYNEQFF.

The rearrangement links TRBV2 to TRBJ1-5, with D possibly TRBD1 on 6 matching bases. V dropped 3 bases and J dropped 6 bases, with 12 bases sitting between them. The CDR3 sequence is 14 residues long. Per germline, CDR1 SNHLY and CDR2 FYNNEI. For the CDR3, the DNA is TGTGCCAGCAGTGATGCGGGGGGCCCTCAGCCCCAGCATTTT. Encoded protein: CASSDAGGPQPQHF.

The chain links TRBV11-2 to TRBJ2-4; D call uncertain. Germline-derived CDR1 and CDR2 are SGHAT and FQNNGV. Trimming removed 5 bases at V and 0 bases at J, with 11 bases between. There are 15 residues in the CDR3. For the CDR3, the DNA is TGTGCCAGCAGCACCGGTATACTAGCCAAAAACATTCAGTACTTC. This encodes CASSTGILAKNIQYF.

The V and J genes are TRBV4-2 and TRBJ2-7; D call uncertain. Germline V gives CDR1 LGHNA, CDR2 YNFKEQ. V shed 0 bases and J shed 1 base, with 10 bases lying between them. The CDR3 has 15 residues. CDR3 sequence (DNA): TGTGCCAGCAGCCAAGAGCGAGGCTGGTCCTACGAGCAGTACTTC. Translation: CASSQERGWSYEQYF.

The table lists this clone with a few counts. The V and J genes are TRBV7-2 and TRBJ2-2; D is perhaps TRBD2 (5 bases). V was clipped by 4 bases and J by 5 bases, with 11 bases between them. CDR3 size: 14 residues. From germline, CDR1 is SGHTA and CDR2 FQGNSA. CDR3 protein: CASSSASGTGELFF. The CDR3 DNA reads as TGTGCCAGCAGCTCGGCGTCGGGGACCGGGGAGCTGTTTTTT.

The chain combines TRBV28 with TRBJ2-7; 9 nucleotides line up with TRBD1. The V segment lost 6 bases and the J segment 1 base; nucleotides outside the gene matches: 13. CDR1 is MDHEN, CDR2 SYDVKM, per germline. The CDR3 runs 17 residues. For the CDR3, the DNA is TGTGCCAGCAGCCAGGGCTACAGGGGGCCTACGTCCTACGAGCAGTACTTC. This codes for CASSQGYRGPTSYEQYF.

The V and J genes are TRBV7-2 and TRBJ1-2, with unresolved D. V lost 4 bases and J 3 bases, leaving 12 bases between the germline ends. This CDR3 contains 14 residues. Germline V gene data show CDR1 as SGHTA and CDR2 as FQGNSA. The CDR3 region is CASSSDSGDYGYTF. DNA of the CDR3: TGTGCCAGCAGCTCGGACTCCGGGGACTATGGCTACACCTTC.

The table lists this clone with a few counts. The CDR3 is CASSQDVAGSYGYTF. The CDR3 coding sequence is TGTGCCAGCAGCCAAGATGTCGCAGGGAGCTATGGCTACACCTTC. J is TRBJ1-2 and V is TRBV4-2; maybe TRBD1 (5 bases). The CDR3 loop spans 15 amino acids. Trimming cost V 0 bases and J 4 bases, with 12 bases left between them. Germline V gene data show CDR1 as LGHNA and CDR2 as YNFKEQ.

A few counts support this clone. This chain uses TRBV9 with TRBJ2-7; D possibly corresponds to TRBD2 (6 bases). V gave up 0 bases and J gave up 2 bases, with 15 bases separating them. Germline loops: CDR1 SGDLS, CDR2 YYNGEE. The CDR3 length is 16 residues. The CDR3 sequence: CASSVGGTPGAYEQYF. The CDR3 coding sequence is TGTGCCAGCAGCGTAGGGGGGACCCCGGGGGCCTACGAGCAGTACTTC. The whole variable domain, remainder taken from reference TRBV9 and TRBJ2-7, is DSGVTQTPKHLITATGQRVTLRCSPRSGDLSVYWYQQSLDQGLQFLIQYYNGEERAKGNILERFSAQQFPDLHSELNLSSLELGDSALYFCASSVGGTPGAYEQYFGPGTRLTVT.

This clone has more than one count but fewer than ten. The chain couples TRBV5-4 to TRBJ1-2; D remains unclear. Germline V lookup: CDR1 SGHNT, CDR2 YYREEE (reference sequence). Trimming took off 4 bases at V and 4 bases at J, with 20 bases between the two ends. The CDR3 is made up of 16 amino acids. CDR3 nucleotide sequence: TGTGCCAGCAGCCTATATATCGGAGATGGTGGCTATGGCTACACCTTC. Amino acid sequence: CASSLYIGDGGYGYTF.

The rearrangement joins TRBV13 to TRBJ2-1, with a weak D call TRBD1 (7 bases). CDR1 PRHDT and CDR2 FYEKMQ come from the germline V gene (reference sequence). V lost 4 bases, J lost 9 bases, and 19 bases lay in between. The CDR3 is 15 amino acids. The CDR3 loop reads CASSSKEEGAGEQFF. The CDR3 DNA reads TGTGCCAGCAGCTCAAAGGAGGAGGGGGCCGGTGAGCAGTTCTTC. Variable domain in full (rest from reference TRBV13 and TRBJ2-1): AAGVIQSPRHLIKEKRETATLKCYPIPRHDTVYWYQQGPGQDPQFLISFYEKMQSDKGSIPDRFSAQQFSDYHSELNMSSLELGDSALYFCASSSKEEGAGEQFFGPGTRLTVL.

This clone was detected a few times. The rearrangement uses TRBV2 and TRBJ2-1, with TRBD2 identical over 12 bases. The V and J ends lost 5 bases and 8 bases, in that order; junction bases with no gene match: 7. The CDR3 runs 15 residues. In germline, CDR1 is SNHLY, CDR2 FYNNEI. CDR3 nucleotides: TGTGCCAGCAGTCCCCCGGCTAGCGGGGGGGATGAGCAGTTCTTC. It codes for CASSPPASGGDEQFF.

The chain carries TRBV25-1 and TRBJ2-1; 7 positions agree with TRBD2. J was trimmed by 1 base and V by 6 bases; bases with no gene match: 3. This CDR3 comprises 14 residues. CDR1 and CDR2 (germline): MGHDK, SYGVNS. The CDR3 sequence: CASSKAGSYNEQFF. In nucleotides, the CDR3 is TGTGCCAGCAGCAAAGCGGGGTCCTACAATGAGCAGTTCTTC.

This clone was seen a few times. The rearrangement links TRBV7-2 to TRBJ2-7; D is unclear. From germline, CDR1 is SGHTA and CDR2 FQGNSA. V was cut by 1 base and J by 2 bases, with 12 bases left in between. The CDR3 is 15 residues long. This chain's CDR3 is CASSLGATEPYEQYF. CDR3 DNA: TGTGCCAGCAGCTTAGGGGCAACAGAGCCCTACGAGCAGTACTTC.